The rows below give T cell receptor beta chains drawn from one sample of a study of blood T cells in healthy people across ages. Via MiXCR, TCRdb re-called the 5' RACE reads, giving one row per CDR3 protein. The table lists roughly 1.9 million distinct CDR3 sequences, about 39% of them singletons, with 23% in the top ten. Sequencing used blood. The receptors derive from a human donor in good health. Both conserved end residues are part of each CDR3. D genes are given only for firm matches. The size field is filled for only some rows; it gives once, few, many or a size class.

>NA|NA|TRBV7-2|TRBJ1-5
CASSGTNQLQHF
TGTGCCAGCAGCGGAACCAATCAGCTCCAGCATTTT
>TRBD2|NA|TRBV15|TRBJ2-5
CATSAGGIQETQYF
TGTGCCACCTCGGCGGGGGGTATCCAAGAGACCCAGTACTTC
>TRBD1|NA|TRBV4-3|TRBJ2-3
CASSRTTGEADTQYF
TGCGCCAGCAGCCGAACGACAGGGGAGGCAGATACGCAGTATTTT
>TRBD2|NA|TRBV30|TRBJ2-7
CAWSGPGGNYEQYF
TGTGCCTGGAGTGGACCGGGAGGAAACTACGAGCAGTACTTC
>NA|once|TRBV28|TRBJ2-7
CASSLTGVPSYEQYF
TGTGCCAGCAGTCTGACGGGGGTGCCCTCCTACGAGCAGTACTTC
>NA|NA|TRBV27|TRBJ1-1
CASSLWGADGAFF
TGTGCCAGCAGTTTATGGGGCGCCGACGGAGCTTTCTTT
>NA|NA|TRBV7-2|TRBJ2-5
CASSSQGLTVETQYF
TGTGCCAGCAGCTCCCAGGGGCTGACCGTGGAGACCCAGTACTTC
>NA|few|TRBV24-1|TRBJ2-3
CATILHGRGDTQYF
TGTGCCACCATCTTGCATGGACGTGGGGATACGCAGTATTTT
>NA|NA|TRBV6-5|TRBJ1-1
CASSYSSYGDTEAFF
TGTGCCAGCAGTTACTCCTCGTACGGGGACACTGAAGCTTTCTTT
>NA|NA|TRBV20-1|TRBJ1-6
CSARDSRDIGPLHF
TGCAGTGCTAGAGATTCCAGGGACATCGGGCCCCTCCACTTT
>NA|few|TRBV6-1|TRBJ1-5
CASNVEHIEGGIQPQHF
TGTGCCAGCAATGTCGAGCATATTGAGGGGGGTATTCAGCCCCAGCATTTT
>NA|NA|TRBV6-5|TRBJ2-3
CASRPPGLTDTQYF
TGTGCCAGCAGACCTCCGGGTCTCACAGATACGCAGTATTTT
>NA|NA|TRBV4-3|TRBJ1-1
CASSQDSREMNTEAFF
TGCGCCAGCAGCCAAGATTCCAGGGAAATGAACACTGAAGCTTTCTTT
>NA|NA|TRBV5-1|TRBJ2-7
CASSLIPGSDYEQYF
TGCGCCAGCAGCTTAATCCCCGGATCGGACTACGAGCAGTACTTC
>NA|NA|TRBV6-2/TRBV6-3|TRBJ1-2
CASRLQTSRFYGYTF
TGTGCCAGCAGACTACAGACGAGCAGATTCTATGGCTACACCTTC
>NA|NA|TRBV4-1|TRBJ1-2
CASSQDTDSRIGGYTF
TGCGCCAGCAGCCAAGATACGGACAGCCGGATAGGGGGCTACACCTTC
>NA|few|TRBV27|TRBJ2-1
CASSLSIRYNEQFF
TGTGCCAGCAGTTTATCGATTAGATACAATGAGCAGTTCTTC
>NA|NA|TRBV6-4|TRBJ1-2
CASPGGLNYGYTF
TGTGCCAGTCCCGGGGGTCTGAACTATGGCTACACCTTC
>NA|NA|TRBV7-2|TRBJ1-4
CASSPLGGNEKLFF
TGTGCCAGCAGCCCCCTGGGGGGGAATGAAAAACTGTTTTTT
>NA|NA|TRBV7-2|TRBJ1-6
CASSLNGGSPLHF
TGTGCCAGCAGCTTAAACGGGGGGTCACCCCTCCACTTT
>TRBD1|few|TRBV12-3/TRBV12-4|TRBJ1-5
CASKPSDRGVQPQHF
TGTGCCAGCAAACCCTCAGACAGGGGGGTTCAGCCCCAGCATTTT
>TRBD1|few|TRBV20-1|TRBJ2-7
CSAERDRYEQYF
TGCAGTGCCGAAAGGGACAGGTACGAGCAGTACTTC
>NA|NA|TRBV11-2|TRBJ2-7
CASSSDGGESIYEQYF
TGTGCCAGCAGCTCCGACGGGGGAGAGAGTATCTACGAGCAGTACTTC
>NA|NA|TRBV5-1|TRBJ2-1
CASQRDFDNEQFF
TGCGCCAGCCAACGGGACTTCGACAATGAGCAGTTCTTC
>NA|NA|TRBV7-2|TRBJ2-7
CASSLNPGSAYEQYF
TGTGCCAGCAGCTTAAATCCGGGGTCCGCCTACGAGCAGTACTTC